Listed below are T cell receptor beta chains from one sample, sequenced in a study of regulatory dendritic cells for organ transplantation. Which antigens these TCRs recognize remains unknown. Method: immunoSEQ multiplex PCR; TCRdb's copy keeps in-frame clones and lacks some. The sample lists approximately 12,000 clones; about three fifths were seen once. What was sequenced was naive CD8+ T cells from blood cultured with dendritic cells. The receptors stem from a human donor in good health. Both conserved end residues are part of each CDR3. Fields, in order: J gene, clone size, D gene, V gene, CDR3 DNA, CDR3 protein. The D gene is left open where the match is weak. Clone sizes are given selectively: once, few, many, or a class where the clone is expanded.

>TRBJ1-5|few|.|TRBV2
TGTGCCAGCAGTGGGGAGGATCAGCCCCAGCATTTT
CASSGEDQPQHF
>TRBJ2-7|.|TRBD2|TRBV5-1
TGCGCCAGCAGCTTGGCCGGGGGGGGCAACGAGCAGTACTTC
CASSLAGGGNEQYF
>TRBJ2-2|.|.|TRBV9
TGTGCCAGCAGCCCCTATGACTGGGTGGGGCGCACCGGGGAGCTGTTTTTT
CASSPYDWVGRTGELFF
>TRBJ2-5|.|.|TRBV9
TGTGCCAGCAGCGACTTGGGACACACAACTCAAGAGACCCAGTACTTC
CASSDLGHTTQETQYF
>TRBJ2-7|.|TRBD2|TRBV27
TGTGCCAGCAGTTTTGCCGGGGGGTACGAGCAGTACTTC
CASSFAGGYEQYF
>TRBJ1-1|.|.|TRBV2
TGTGCCAGCAGGACTACAGGGCGTGTGACTGAAGCTTTCTTT
CASRTTGRVTEAFF
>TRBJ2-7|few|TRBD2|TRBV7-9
TGTGCCAGCAGCTCCCCAGGCGGGGGTTACGAGCAGTACTTC
CASSSPGGGYEQYF
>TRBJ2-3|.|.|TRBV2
TGTGCCAGCAGGGCGAGAGCGGAGACTACAGATACGCAGTATTTT
CASRARAETTDTQYF
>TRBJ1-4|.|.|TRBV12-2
TGTGCAAGTCGCTTAGAGGACAGGGCTGGGGAAAAACTGTTTTTT
CASRLEDRAGEKLFF
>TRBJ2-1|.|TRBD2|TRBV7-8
TGTGCCAGCAGCCCCCTCACAGCGGGGGCCGTTAATGAGCAGTTCTTC
CASSPLTAGAVNEQFF
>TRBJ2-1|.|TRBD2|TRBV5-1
TGCGCCAGCAGTGGTTCCGGGACTAGAGTTTTGAATGAGCAGTTCTTC
CASSGSGTRVLNEQFF
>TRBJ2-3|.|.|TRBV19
TGTGCCAGTAGTTGGCGACAGTCGAGCACAGATACGCAGTATTTT
CASSWRQSSTDTQYF
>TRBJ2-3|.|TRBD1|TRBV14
TGTGCCAGCAGCGCAGGGACAGATAGAGATACGCAGTATTTT
CASSAGTDRDTQYF
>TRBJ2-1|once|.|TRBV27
TGTGCCAGCAGTCCCGTAGAGCGGGACAATGAGCAGTTCTTC
CASSPVERDNEQFF
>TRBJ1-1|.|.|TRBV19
TGTGCCAGTCGGACAGTTGAAGCTTTCTTT
CASRTVEAFF
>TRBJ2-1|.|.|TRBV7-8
TGTGCCAGCAGCTTATACAGGGATGAGCAGTTCTTC
CASSLYRDEQFF
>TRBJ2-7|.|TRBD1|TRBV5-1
TGCGCCAGCAGCTGGAGACAGGGGACCTACGAGCAGTACTTC
CASSWRQGTYEQYF
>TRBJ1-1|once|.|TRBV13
TGTGCCAGCAGCGCCCGGACAGTCCAAGCTTTCTTT
CASSARTVQAFF
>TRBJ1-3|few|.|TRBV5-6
TGTGCCAGCAGCTTGAACGGTAACTCTGGAAACACCATATATTTT
CASSLNGNSGNTIYF
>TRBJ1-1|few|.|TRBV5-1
TGCGCCAGTCACATACGAGGAACTGAAGCTTTCTTT
CASHIRGTEAFF
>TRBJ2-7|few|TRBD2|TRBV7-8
TGTGCCAGCAGCTTGAGGACTAGTTCGTCCCACGAGCAGTACTTC
CASSLRTSSSHEQYF
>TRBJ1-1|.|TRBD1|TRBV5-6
TGTGCCAGCACCTTTATCCCGACAGGGGTGAACACTGAAGCTTTCTTT
CASTFIPTGVNTEAFF
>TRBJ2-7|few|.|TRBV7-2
TGTGCCAGCAGCTTAGCAGGGAGCTCCTACGAGCAGTACTTC
CASSLAGSSYEQYF
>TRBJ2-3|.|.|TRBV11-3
TGTGCCAGCAGCTTTCTTGACTGGGGCACAGATACGCAGTATTTT
CASSFLDWGTDTQYF
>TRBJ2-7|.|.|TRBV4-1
TGCGCCAGCAGCCAAATCATCAGGGACGAGCAGTACTTC
CASSQIIRDEQYF
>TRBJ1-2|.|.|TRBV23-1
TGCGCCAGCGCGGGGGTCTATGGCTACACCTTC
CASAGVYGYTF
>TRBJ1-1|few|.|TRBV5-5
TGTGCCAGCAGCTCCCCGGGACATCTCGGCCCTGAAGCTTTCTTT
CASSSPGHLGPEAFF
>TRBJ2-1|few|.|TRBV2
TGTGCCAGCTGGGAGGTGGCAGGGGGCAATGAGCAGTTCTTC
CASWEVAGGNEQFF
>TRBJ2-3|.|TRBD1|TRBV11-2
TGTGCCAGCAGCTTCCCCACAGGGGGCTATACAGATACGCAGTATTTT
CASSFPTGGYTDTQYF
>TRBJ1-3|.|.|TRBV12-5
TGTGCTAGTGGCCCGGGGGGAAACACCATATATTTT
CASGPGGNTIYF
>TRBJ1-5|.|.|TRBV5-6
TGTGCCAGCAGCTTGGTAGGGGCTGTAAATCAGCCCCAGCATTTT
CASSLVGAVNQPQHF
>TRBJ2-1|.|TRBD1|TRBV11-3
TGTGCCAGCAGCTTAGATGTAACAGGGGATTGGGGTGAGCAGTTCTTC
CASSLDVTGDWGEQFF
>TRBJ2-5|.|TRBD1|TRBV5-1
TGCGCCAGCAGCCAGGACAGGGGGCGCGGAGAGACCCAGTACTTC
CASSQDRGRGETQYF
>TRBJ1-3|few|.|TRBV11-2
TGTGCCAGCAGCTACTACAGGGAAAACGCTGGAAACACCATATATTTT
CASSYYRENAGNTIYF
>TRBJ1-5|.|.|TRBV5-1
TGCGCCAGCAGGGCGGGGGAGGGGGAAGTTGGACAGCCCCAGCATTTT
CASRAGEGEVGQPQHF
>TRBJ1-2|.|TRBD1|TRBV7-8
TGTGCCAGCAGCTCCGGGACAGCTCTTTATGGCTACACCTTC
CASSSGTALYGYTF
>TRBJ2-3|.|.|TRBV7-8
TGTGCCAGCAGCTCATTCCGGACATTCGTTGTACCAGATACGCAGTATTTT
CASSSFRTFVVPDTQYF
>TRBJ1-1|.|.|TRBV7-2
TGTGCCAGCAGCTTCATTGATCTGGGGCAGGTGAGCACTGAAGCTTTCTTT
CASSFIDLGQVSTEAFF
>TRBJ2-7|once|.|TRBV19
TGTGCCAGTAGTATTAACAGCTACGAGCAGTACTTC
CASSINSYEQYF
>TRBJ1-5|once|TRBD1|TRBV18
TGTGCCAGCTCACGTTCCGCCGGGACAGGGTTGAATCAGCCCCAGCATTTT
CASSRSAGTGLNQPQHF
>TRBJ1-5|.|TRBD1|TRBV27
TGTGCCAGCAGCACGACAGGGGATCAGCCCCAGCATTTT
CASSTTGDQPQHF
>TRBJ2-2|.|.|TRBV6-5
TGTGCCAGTGGGCCTCTCCTCGGCGGGGAGCTGTTTTTT
CASGPLLGGELFF
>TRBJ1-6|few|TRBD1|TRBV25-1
TGTGCCAGCAGTGCACAGGGGGGGTTAAATTCACCCCTCCACTTT
CASSAQGGLNSPLHF
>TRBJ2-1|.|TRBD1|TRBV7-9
TGTGCCAGCAGCTTAGTGGGGGACAGGGGCTATGAGCAGTTCTTC
CASSLVGDRGYEQFF
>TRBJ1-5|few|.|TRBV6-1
TGTGCCAGCAGGGGGTGGGGAGGAGGCAATCAGCCCCAGCATTTT
CASRGWGGGNQPQHF
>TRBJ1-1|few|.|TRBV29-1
TGCAGCGTTGAAGGGGGAGGCACTGAAGCTTTCTTT
CSVEGGGTEAFF
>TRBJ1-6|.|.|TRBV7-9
TGTGCCAGCAGCTCCGACAGTATTGCTTCACCCCTCCACTTT
CASSSDSIASPLHF
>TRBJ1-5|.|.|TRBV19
TGTGCCAGTAATGCCGCGGCCTGGGACTCCCGGGGCAATCAGCCCCAGCATTTT
CASNAAAWDSRGNQPQHF
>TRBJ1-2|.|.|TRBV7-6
TGTGCCAGCAGCTTAACTCCCGTTTTGGATGGCTACACCTTC
CASSLTPVLDGYTF
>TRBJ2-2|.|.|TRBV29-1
TGCAGCGTGATTCAGGGTACCGGGGAGCTGTTTTTT
CSVIQGTGELFF
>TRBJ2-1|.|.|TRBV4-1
TGCGCCAGCAGCCTGCTGGGACATGAAGGCTACAATGAGCAGTTCTTC
CASSLLGHEGYNEQFF
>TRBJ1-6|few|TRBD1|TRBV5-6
TGTGCCAGCAGCGACCGGGACAGGGAATATTCACCCCTCCACTTT
CASSDRDREYSPLHF
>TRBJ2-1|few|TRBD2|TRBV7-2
TGTGCCAGCAGCTTAGGCGGGGGGGGCCTCGCTGAGCAGTTCTTC
CASSLGGGGLAEQFF